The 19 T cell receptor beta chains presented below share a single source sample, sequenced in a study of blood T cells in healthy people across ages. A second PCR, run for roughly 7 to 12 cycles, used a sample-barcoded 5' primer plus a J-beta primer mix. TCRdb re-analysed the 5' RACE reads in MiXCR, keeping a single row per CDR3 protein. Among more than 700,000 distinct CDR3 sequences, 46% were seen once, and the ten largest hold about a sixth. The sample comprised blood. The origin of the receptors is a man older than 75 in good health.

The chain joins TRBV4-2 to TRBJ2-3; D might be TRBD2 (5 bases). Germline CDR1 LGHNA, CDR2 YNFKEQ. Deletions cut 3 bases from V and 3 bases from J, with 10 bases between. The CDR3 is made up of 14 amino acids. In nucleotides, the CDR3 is TGTGCCAGCAGCCAGACTACCCAAACAGATACGCAGTATTTT. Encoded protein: CASSQTTQTDTQYF.

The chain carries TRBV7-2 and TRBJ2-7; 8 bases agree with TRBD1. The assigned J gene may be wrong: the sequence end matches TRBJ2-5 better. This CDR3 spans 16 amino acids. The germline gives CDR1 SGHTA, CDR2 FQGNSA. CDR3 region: CASSLSSQGAGKTQYF. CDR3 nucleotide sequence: TGTGCCAGCAGCTTGAGCAGCCAGGGGGCGGGAAAGACCCAGTACTTC.

The CDR3 here is CSVEDLGLAGGETQYF. In DNA, the CDR3 is TGCAGCGTTGAAGATCTAGGACTAGCGGGAGGAGAGACCCAGTACTTC. The chain has TRBV29-1 and TRBJ2-5, with 14 positions matching TRBD2. Germline V gene data show CDR1 as SQVTM and CDR2 as ANQGSEA. V dropped 0 bases and J dropped 4; count of bases not matched to a gene: 4. The CDR3 runs 16 residues.

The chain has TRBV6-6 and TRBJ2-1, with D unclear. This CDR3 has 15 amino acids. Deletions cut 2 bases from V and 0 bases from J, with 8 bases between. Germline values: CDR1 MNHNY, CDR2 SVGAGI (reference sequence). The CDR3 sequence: CASSYATISYNEQFF. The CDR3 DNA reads TGTGCCAGCAGTTACGCGACCATCTCCTACAATGAGCAGTTCTTC.

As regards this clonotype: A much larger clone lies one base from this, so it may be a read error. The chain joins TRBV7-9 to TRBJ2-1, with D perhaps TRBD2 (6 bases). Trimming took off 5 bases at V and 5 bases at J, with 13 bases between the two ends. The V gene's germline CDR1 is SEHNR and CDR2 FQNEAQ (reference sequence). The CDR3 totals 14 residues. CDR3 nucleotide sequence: TGTGCCAGCAGCGCCAGAGGACTAAACAATGAGCAGTTCTTC. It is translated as CASSARGLNNEQFF. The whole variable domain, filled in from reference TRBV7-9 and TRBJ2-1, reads DTGVSQNPRHKITKRGQNVTFRCDPISEHNRLYWYRQTLGQGPEFLTYFQNEAQLEKSRLLSDRFSAERPKGSFSTLEIQRTEQGDSAMYLCASSARGLNNEQFFGPGTRLTVL.

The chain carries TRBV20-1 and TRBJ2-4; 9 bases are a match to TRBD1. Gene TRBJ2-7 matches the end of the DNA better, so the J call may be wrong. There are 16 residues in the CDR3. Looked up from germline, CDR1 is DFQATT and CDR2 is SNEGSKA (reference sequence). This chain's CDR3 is CSARGSSGTGLYEQYF. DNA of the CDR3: TGCAGTGCTAGAGGATCCTCTGGGACAGGGCTTTACGAGCAGTACTTC.

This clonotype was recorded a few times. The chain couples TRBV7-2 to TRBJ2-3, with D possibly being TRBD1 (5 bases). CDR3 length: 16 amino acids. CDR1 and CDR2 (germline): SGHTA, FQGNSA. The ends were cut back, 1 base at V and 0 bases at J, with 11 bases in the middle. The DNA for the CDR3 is TGTGCCAGCAGCTTAGACGGACATTCTAGCACAGATACGCAGTATTTT. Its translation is CASSLDGHSSTDTQYF.

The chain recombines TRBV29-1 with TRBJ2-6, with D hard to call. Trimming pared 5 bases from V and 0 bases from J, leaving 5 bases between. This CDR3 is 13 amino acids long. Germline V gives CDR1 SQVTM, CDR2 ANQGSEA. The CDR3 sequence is CSVYISGANVLTF. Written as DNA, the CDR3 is TGCAGCGTTTATATCTCTGGGGCCAACGTCCTGACTTTC.

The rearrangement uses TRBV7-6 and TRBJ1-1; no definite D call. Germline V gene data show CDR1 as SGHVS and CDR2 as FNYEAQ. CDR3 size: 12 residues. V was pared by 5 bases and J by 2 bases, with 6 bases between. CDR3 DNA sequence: TGTGCCAGCAGCGCAGTCAACACTGAAGCTTTCTTT. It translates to CASSAVNTEAFF.

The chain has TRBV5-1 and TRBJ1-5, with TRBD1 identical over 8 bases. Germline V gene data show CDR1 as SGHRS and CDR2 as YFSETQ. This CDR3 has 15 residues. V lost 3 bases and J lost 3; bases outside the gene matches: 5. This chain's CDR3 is CASSWTGQDNQPQHF. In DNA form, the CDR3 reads TGCGCCAGCAGCTGGACGGGACAGGACAATCAGCCCCAGCATTTT.

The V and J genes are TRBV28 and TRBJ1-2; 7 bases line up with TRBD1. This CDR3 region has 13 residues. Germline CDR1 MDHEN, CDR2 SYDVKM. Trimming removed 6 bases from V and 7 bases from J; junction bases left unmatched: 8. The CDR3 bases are TGTGCCAGCAGCGGCAACAGGGGTCTTGGCTACACCTTC. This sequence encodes CASSGNRGLGYTF.

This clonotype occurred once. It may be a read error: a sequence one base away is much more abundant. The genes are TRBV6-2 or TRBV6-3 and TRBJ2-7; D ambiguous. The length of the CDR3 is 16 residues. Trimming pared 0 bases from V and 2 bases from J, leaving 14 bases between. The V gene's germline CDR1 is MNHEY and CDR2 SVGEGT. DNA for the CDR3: TGTGCCAGCAGTTACTCTTGGTCTGGCAGTACCTACGAGCAGTACTTC. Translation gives CASSYSWSGSTYEQYF.

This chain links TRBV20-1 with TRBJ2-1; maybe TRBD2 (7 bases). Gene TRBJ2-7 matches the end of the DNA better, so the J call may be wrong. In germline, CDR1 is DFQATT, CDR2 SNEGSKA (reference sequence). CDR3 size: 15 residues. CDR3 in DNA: TGCAGTGCTAGTTTAGAGGGGGGGCTATGGAATGAGCAGTACTTC. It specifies CSASLEGGLWNEQYF.

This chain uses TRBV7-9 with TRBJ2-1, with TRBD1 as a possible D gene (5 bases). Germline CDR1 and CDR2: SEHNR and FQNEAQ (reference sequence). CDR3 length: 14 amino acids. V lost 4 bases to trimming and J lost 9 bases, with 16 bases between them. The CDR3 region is CASSSDLVRGEQFF. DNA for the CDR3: TGTGCCAGCAGCTCGGATCTCGTAAGGGGTGAGCAGTTCTTC.

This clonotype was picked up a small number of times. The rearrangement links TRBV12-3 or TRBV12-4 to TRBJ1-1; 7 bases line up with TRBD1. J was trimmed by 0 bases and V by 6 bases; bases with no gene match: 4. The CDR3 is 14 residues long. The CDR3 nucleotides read TGTGCCAGCAGCCACGGGACAGTGAACACTGAAGCTTTCTTT. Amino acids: CASSHGTVNTEAFF.

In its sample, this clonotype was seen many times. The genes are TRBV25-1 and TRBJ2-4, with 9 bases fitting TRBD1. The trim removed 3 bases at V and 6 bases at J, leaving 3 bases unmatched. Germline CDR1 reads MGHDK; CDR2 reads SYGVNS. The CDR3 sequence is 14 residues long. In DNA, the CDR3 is TGTGCCAGCAGTGACGACAGGGGGGTAAACATTCAGTACTTC. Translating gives CASSDDRGVNIQYF.

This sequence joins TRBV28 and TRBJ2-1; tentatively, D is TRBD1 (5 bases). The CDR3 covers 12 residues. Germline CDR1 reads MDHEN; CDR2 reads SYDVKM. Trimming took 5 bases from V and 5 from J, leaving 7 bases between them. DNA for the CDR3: TGTGCCAGCAGTCAACAGGACAATGAGCAGTTCTTC. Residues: CASSQQDNEQFF. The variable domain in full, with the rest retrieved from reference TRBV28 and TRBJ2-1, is DVKVTQSSRYLVKRTGEKVFLECVQDMDHENMFWYRQDPGLGLRLIYFSYDVKMKEKGDIPEGYSVSREKKERFSLILESASTNQTSMYLCASSQQDNEQFFGPGTRLTVL.

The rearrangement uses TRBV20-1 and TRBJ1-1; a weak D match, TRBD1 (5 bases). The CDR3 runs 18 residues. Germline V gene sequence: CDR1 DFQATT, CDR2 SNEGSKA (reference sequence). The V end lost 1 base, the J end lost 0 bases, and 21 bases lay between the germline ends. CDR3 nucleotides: TGCAGTGCTAGAGTCGCTGAGGGGAAAGGTCTCGTGAACACTGAAGCTTTCTTT. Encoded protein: CSARVAEGKGLVNTEAFF.

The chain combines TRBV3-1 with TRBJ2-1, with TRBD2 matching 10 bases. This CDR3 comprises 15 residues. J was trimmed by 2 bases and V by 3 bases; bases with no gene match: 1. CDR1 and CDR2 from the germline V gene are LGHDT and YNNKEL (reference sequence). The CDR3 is CASSHSGGPYNEQFF. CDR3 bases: TGTGCCAGCAGCCATAGCGGGGGGCCCTACAATGAGCAGTTCTTC.